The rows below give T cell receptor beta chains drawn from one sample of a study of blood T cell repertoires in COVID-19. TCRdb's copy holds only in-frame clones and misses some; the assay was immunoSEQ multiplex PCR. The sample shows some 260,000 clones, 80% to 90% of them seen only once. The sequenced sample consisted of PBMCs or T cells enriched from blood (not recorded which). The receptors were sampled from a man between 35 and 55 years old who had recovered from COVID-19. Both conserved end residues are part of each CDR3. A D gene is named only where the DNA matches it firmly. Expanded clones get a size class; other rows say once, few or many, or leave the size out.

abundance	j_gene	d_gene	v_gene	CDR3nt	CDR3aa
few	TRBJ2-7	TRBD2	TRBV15	TGTGCCACCAGCAGGACTAGCAACTACGAGCAGTACTTC	CATSRTSNYEQYF
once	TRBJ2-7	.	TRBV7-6	TGTGCCAGCAGCCTCGCCGGGGCCTACGAGCAGTACTTC	CASSLAGAYEQYF
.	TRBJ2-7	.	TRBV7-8	TGTGCCAGCAGCTTACTTACCACTACCCGGGAGTTACCCCACGAGCAGTACTTC	CASSLLTTTRELPHEQYF
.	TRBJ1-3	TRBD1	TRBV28	TGTGCCAGCAGTTTTGGGGGGACAGGGTCCTTCTCTGGAAACACCATATATTTT	CASSFGGTGSFSGNTIYF
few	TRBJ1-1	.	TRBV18	TGTGCCAGCTCACCAGGAAACGGGGGGGCTTTCTTT	CASSPGNGGAFF
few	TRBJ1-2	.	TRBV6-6	TGTGCCAGCAGCCACAGGAGAAGCGACTATGGCTACACCTTC	CASSHRRSDYGYTF
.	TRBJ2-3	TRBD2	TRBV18	TGTGCCAGCTCACCGCGGACTAGCGGAGGCACAGATACGCAGTATTTT	CASSPRTSGGTDTQYF
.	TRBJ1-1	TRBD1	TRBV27	TGTGCCAGCGGGGGGACAGCGAACACTGAAGCTTTCTTT	CASGGTANTEAFF
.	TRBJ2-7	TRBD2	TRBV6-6	TGTGCCAGCAAGTTAGCGGGGGGCACTAAAGAGCAGTACTTC	CASKLAGGTKEQYF
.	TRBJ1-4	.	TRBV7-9	TGTGCCAGCAGCTCGTCGGCTAATGAAAAACTGTTTTTT	CASSSSANEKLFF
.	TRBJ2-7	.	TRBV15	TGTGCCACCAGCAGAGGAGAGGACACCACCTACGAGCAGTACTTC	CATSRGEDTTYEQYF
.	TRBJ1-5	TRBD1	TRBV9	TGTGCCAGCAGCGCCGGGACAGGGGTTCAGCCCCAGCATTTT	CASSAGTGVQPQHF
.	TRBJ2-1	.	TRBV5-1	TGCGCCAGCAGCTTGGCCCCACCGGACAATGAGCAGTTCTTC	CASSLAPPDNEQFF
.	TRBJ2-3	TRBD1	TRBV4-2	TGTGCCAGCAGCCAATGGACAGGGGATACAGATACGCAGTATTTT	CASSQWTGDTDTQYF
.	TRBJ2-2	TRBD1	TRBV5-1	TGCGCCAGCAGCTTGGGTTGGACAGGGGATTACACCGGGGAGCTGTTTTTT	CASSLGWTGDYTGELFF
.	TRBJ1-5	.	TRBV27	TGTGCCAGCACCCCAGACCCCGGGAGCAATCAGCCCCAGCATTTT	CASTPDPGSNQPQHF
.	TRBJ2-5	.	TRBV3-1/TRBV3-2	TGTGCCAGCAGCCTGAGAGAGGTAGAGACCCAGTACTTC	CASSLREVETQYF
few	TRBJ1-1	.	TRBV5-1	TGCGCCAGCAGCTTCGGGGATTACGACACTGAAGCTTTCTTT	CASSFGDYDTEAFF
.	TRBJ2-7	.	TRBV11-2	TGTGCCAGCAGCTTAACAGTGACCGCTTCCTACGAGCAGTACTTC	CASSLTVTASYEQYF
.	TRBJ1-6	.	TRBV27	TGTGCCAGCACCTCCCCTCAGAGGGAAGGCCCGAATTCACCCCTCCACTTT	CASTSPQREGPNSPLHF
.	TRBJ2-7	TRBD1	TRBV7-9	TGTGCCAGCAGCTTAGTTGTTGGACAGGCCTCTCTCTTGACCTACGAGCAGTACTTC	CASSLVVGQASLLTYEQYF
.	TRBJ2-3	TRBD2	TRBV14	TGTGCCAGCAGCCAAAGACTAGCTAGCACAGATACGCAGTATTTT	CASSQRLASTDTQYF
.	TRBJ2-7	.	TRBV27	TGTGCCAGCAGCACAGGTCTTTCCTACGAGCAGTACTTC	CASSTGLSYEQYF
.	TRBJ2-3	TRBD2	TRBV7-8	TGTGCCAGCAGCCCGTGGACTAGCGGGGGCACAGATACGCAGTATTTT	CASSPWTSGGTDTQYF
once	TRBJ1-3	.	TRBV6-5	TGTGCCAGCAGTTACTCGGGAGAGTTCAACACCATATATTTT	CASSYSGEFNTIYF
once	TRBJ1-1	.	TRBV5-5	TGTGCCAGCAGCTACCTATCGAGGAACCAGAACACTGAAGCTTTCTTT	CASSYLSRNQNTEAFF
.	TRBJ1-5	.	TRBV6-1	TGTGCCAGCAGTGAAGCGCGGGGTAGCGGTCAGCCCCAGCATTTT	CASSEARGSGQPQHF
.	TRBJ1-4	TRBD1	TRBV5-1	TGCGCCAGCAGCACACGACAGGGGGGTGGTGAAAAACTGTTTTTT	CASSTRQGGGEKLFF
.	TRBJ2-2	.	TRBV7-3	TGTGCCAGCTTCCTGTTCCTGTGGACACAACCTACGAACACCGGGGAGCTGTTTTTT	CASFLFLWTQPTNTGELFF
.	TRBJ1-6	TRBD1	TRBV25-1	TGTGCCAGCACGGGTCCGGGACAGTATTCACCCCTCCACTTT	CASTGPGQYSPLHF
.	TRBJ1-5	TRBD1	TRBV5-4	TGTGCCAGCAGCCCGGGGACAGGGGCGTATCAGCCCCAGCATTTT	CASSPGTGAYQPQHF
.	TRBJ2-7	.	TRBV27	TGTGCCAGCAGTTTCCACCCCCTATACGATGAGCAGTACTTC	CASSFHPLYDEQYF
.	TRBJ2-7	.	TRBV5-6	TGTGCCAGCAGCGTCGCTCGCGACAATTCCTACGAGCAGTACTTC	CASSVARDNSYEQYF
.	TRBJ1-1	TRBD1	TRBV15	TGTGCCACCAGCAGAGGCAGGGGGTTGGGGAACACTGAAGCTTTCTTT	CATSRGRGLGNTEAFF
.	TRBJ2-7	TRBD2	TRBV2	TGTGCCAGCAGTGCATTTTCCGGGGGGTACGAGCAGTACTTC	CASSAFSGGYEQYF
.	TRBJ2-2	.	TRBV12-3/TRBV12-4	TGTGCCAGCCAGACGGGGTCCGGGGAGCTGTTTTTT	CASQTGSGELFF
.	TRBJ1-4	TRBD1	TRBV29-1	TGCAGCGTTCAGACAGGGAAGTTTCGTACAAGTGAAAAACTGTTTTTT	CSVQTGKFRTSEKLFF
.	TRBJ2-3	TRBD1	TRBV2	TGTGCCAGCAGCCTAGGTACGATGACAGGGCATTTT	CASSLGTMTGHF
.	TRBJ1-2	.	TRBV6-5	TGTGCCAGCACGGGGGGCATAAGATCGGGCTACACCTTC	CASTGGIRSGYTF
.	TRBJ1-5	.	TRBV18	TGTGCCAGCTCACCCACTTTCGGGAGTCAGCCCCAGCATTTT	CASSPTFGSQPQHF
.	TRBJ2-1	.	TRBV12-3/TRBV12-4	TGTGCCAGCGCTTGGGGCCATGAGCAGTTCTTC	CASAWGHEQFF
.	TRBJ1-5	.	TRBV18	TGTGCCAGCTCACCACAGTGGGGTAGCGATCAGCCCCAGCATTTT	CASSPQWGSDQPQHF